Following are 19 T cell receptor beta chains from one sample sequenced in a study of T-cell reconstitution after alpha-beta-depleted transplantation in children. Preparation of the TCRbeta library involved a method that used unique molecular identifiers. TCRdb re-called the PCR reads through MiXCR, storing one row per CDR3 protein. The sample consists of 480,000 or so distinct CDR3 sequences, over 9.5% of them appearing once. Sequencing was performed on PBMCs, taken before TCRalphabeta/CD19-depleted stem cell transplant. The receptor source for this set is a child aged 2 to 10 with inherited bone marrow failure, due to receive a stem cell transplant.

J is TRBJ2-4 and V is TRBV23-1, with D possibly matching TRBD2 (5 bases). TRBV23-1 is assigned to the ORF class and has an uncertain function. CDR3 length: 20 amino acids. The germline V and J ends were trimmed by 3 bases and 6 bases, with 30 bases remaining between them. In DNA, the CDR3 is TGCGCCAGCAGTCATGGCCGGAGGACGGTCGGTCCCCACTGGGGAAACATTCAGTACTTC. This gives the protein CASSHGRRTVGPHWGNIQYF.

This clonotype has at least ten counts. The chain employs TRBV12-3 or TRBV12-4 and TRBJ2-7; 11 nucleotides match TRBD1. The J segment lost 5 bases and the V segment lost 5 bases, leaving 8 bases of the junction unmatched. This CDR3 spans 15 amino acids. The chain's CDR3 is CASSHPGQGVDEQYF. CDR3 bases: TGTGCCAGCAGTCATCCGGGACAGGGGGTCGACGAGCAGTACTTC.

Many counts were recorded for this clonotype. This chain links TRBV3-1 with TRBJ2-2; D ambiguous. Germline CDR1 reads LGHDT; CDR2 reads YNNKEL (reference sequence). With 0 bases removed from V and 6 bases from J, the gap between germline ends came to 5 bases. The CDR3 has 13 amino acids. The CDR3 loop reads CASSQDPSGELFF. CDR3 nucleotides: TGTGCCAGCAGCCAAGATCCTTCCGGGGAGCTGTTTTTT.

The V and J genes are TRBV28 and TRBJ2-1, with TRBD2 identical over 12 bases. CDR1 is MDHEN and CDR2 is SYDVKM in the germline V gene. This CDR3 has 15 amino acids. V trimming: 6 bases; J trimming: 2 bases; junction bases outside the gene matches: 2. CDR3 in DNA: TGTGCCAGCAGGCTAGCGGGAGGGACCTACAATGAGCAGTTCTTC. Protein sequence: CASRLAGGTYNEQFF.

The table lists this clonotype with many counts. The chain joins TRBV4-3 to TRBJ2-4, with D perhaps matching TRBD1 or TRBD2 (5 bases each). The germline V and J ends were trimmed by 4 bases and 6 bases, with 13 bases remaining between them. This CDR3 spans 14 amino acids. Germline values: CDR1 LGHNA, CDR2 YSLEER. The CDR3 reads CASSLLTGTNIQYF. The DNA for the CDR3 is TGCGCCAGCAGCCTCCTTACCGGGACAAACATTCAGTACTTC.

J is TRBJ1-2 and V is TRBV6-2 or TRBV6-3, with 7 bases aligning to TRBD1. The germline V gene encodes CDR1 MNHEY and CDR2 SVGEGT. V shed 6 bases, J shed 8 bases, and the junction held 9 bases outside the gene matches. This CDR3 has 13 residues. CDR3 DNA sequence: TGTGCCAGCAGCCTCGACAGGGTGGGCGGCTACACCTTC. It translates to CASSLDRVGGYTF.

This clonotype was detected ten times or more. The CDR3 nucleotides read TGTGCCAGCAGCTTAGTTGCCAGGGACGAGCAGTACTTC. Translated, it gives CASSLVARDEQYF. This sequence joins TRBV7-9 and TRBJ2-7, with D tentatively TRBD1 (5 bases). Germline CDR1 is SEHNR and CDR2 is FQNEAQ (reference sequence). The CDR3 runs 13 residues. V shed 1 base and J shed 5 bases, with 9 bases lying between them.

Concerning this clonotype itself: Possible read error: a much larger clone is one base away. The chain combines TRBV7-8 with TRBJ2-1; no definite D call. The CDR3 loop spans 13 amino acids. CDR1 SGHVS and CDR2 FQNEAQ come from the germline V gene. The CDR3 region has the DNA TGTGCCAGCAGCTCGACTCCTTACAATGAGCAGCTCTTC. As protein: CASSSTPYNEQLF.

This clonotype has at least ten counts. The chain recombines TRBV20-1 with TRBJ2-1; unclear D gene. CDR1 and CDR2 from the germline V gene are DFQATT and SNEGSKA (reference sequence). This CDR3 comprises 11 residues. V dropped 3 bases and J dropped 12 bases, with 12 bases sitting between them. The CDR3 DNA follows: TGCAGTGCTAGTTTGGCCTTGAGGCAGTTCTTC. This codes for CSASLALRQFF.

The table lists this clonotype with many counts. The V call is TRBV4-1, the J call TRBJ2-3; D possibly matches TRBD1 or TRBD2 (5 bases each). Germline CDR1 MGHRA, CDR2 YSYEKL. CDR3 size: 15 residues. Trimming removed 1 base at V and 6 bases at J, with 14 bases between. In DNA, the CDR3 is TGCGCCAGCAGCCAAGTTGGGGGAGTGCTGGATACGCAGTATTTT. Protein product: CASSQVGGVLDTQYF.

This clonotype has a handful of counts. Here the CDR3 reads CASSFRGSGTNQPQHF. CDR3 bases: TGTGCCAGCAGTTTTAGGGGGTCAGGGACCAATCAGCCCCAGCATTTT. The gene calls are TRBV12-3 or TRBV12-4 and TRBJ1-5; D is possibly TRBD1 (6 bases). The CDR3 runs to 16 residues. V gave up 3 bases and J gave up 3 bases, with 15 bases separating them.

The chain uses TRBV5-4 and TRBJ1-3; TRBD1 aligns across 7 bases. V lost 4 bases, J lost 3 bases, and 4 bases stayed unmatched. Per germline, CDR1 SGHNT and CDR2 YYREEE (reference sequence). This CDR3 has 14 amino acids. This CDR3 is CASSDREGGNTIYF. The CDR3 DNA is TGTGCCAGCAGCGACAGGGAAGGTGGAAACACCATATATTTT.

This clonotype was picked up many times. This chain links TRBV9 with TRBJ2-5; D unresolved. The CDR3 is made up of 14 amino acids. Trimming took 3 bases from V and 1 from J, leaving 10 bases between them. Germline assignment: CDR1 SGDLS and CDR2 YYNGEE. CDR3 nucleotide sequence: TGTGCCAGCAGCGCCCTGAACGGCCAAGAGACCCAGTACTTC. It specifies CASSALNGQETQYF.

This clonotype was seen repeatedly, ten times or more. This chain joins TRBV28 and TRBJ2-1; D is uncertain. With 5 bases removed from V and 6 bases from J, the gap between germline ends came to 8 bases. This CDR3 contains 12 residues. CDR1 MDHEN and CDR2 SYDVKM come from the germline V gene. The CDR3 region is CASSHIPNEQFF. CDR3 sequence (DNA): TGTGCCAGCAGTCACATCCCCAATGAGCAGTTCTTC.

The table lists this clonotype with a few counts. The rearrangement joins TRBV5-1 to TRBJ2-7; 12 positions match TRBD2. Looked up from germline, CDR1 is SGHRS and CDR2 is YFSETQ. The CDR3 spans 22 residues. The V and J ends lost 1 base and 3 bases, in that order; junction bases with no gene match: 23. CDR3 in DNA: TGCGCCAGCAGCTTGTTTCCGGCGGGCACCACGATTACTAGCGGGAGGAGCTACGAGCAGTACTTC. Translated: CASSLFPAGTTITSGRSYEQYF.

This clonotype occurred many times. The chain couples TRBV7-6 to TRBJ1-5; TRBD1 is a possible D gene (5 bases). Germline assignment: CDR1 SGHVS and CDR2 FNYEAQ. V dropped 3 bases and J dropped 9 bases, with 15 bases sitting between them. This CDR3 region has 14 residues. CDR3 coding DNA: TGTGCCAGCAGCTTCGGCAGGGCCGAGGGGCCCCAGCATTTT. Protein: CASSFGRAEGPQHF. Combining the CDR3 with reference TRBV7-6 and TRBJ1-5 gives the whole variable domain GAGVSQSPRYKVTKRGQDVALRCDPISGHVSLYWYRQALGQGPEFLTYFNYEAQQDKSGLPNDRFSAERPEGSISTLTIQRTEQRDSAMYRCASSFGRAEGPQHFGDGTRLSIL.

This clonotype was seen many times. The chain uses TRBV4-3 and TRBJ2-7; a weak D match, TRBD1 (5 bases). V was pared by 0 bases and J by 5 bases, with 14 bases between. The CDR3 length is 15 residues. The germline V gene encodes CDR1 LGHNA and CDR2 YSLEER. The CDR3: CASSQDLGRAHEQYF. The CDR3 DNA sequence: TGCGCCAGCAGCCAAGATCTAGGCAGGGCACACGAGCAGTACTTC.

This clonotype was seen many times. This chain links TRBV2 with TRBJ2-2; TRBD1 is a possible D gene (6 bases). Germline V gene lookup returns CDR1 SNHLY and CDR2 FYNNEI. Trimming took 8 bases from V and 3 from J, leaving 7 bases between them. This CDR3 contains 12 residues. In DNA form, the CDR3 reads TGTGCCAGCCGGACAGACACCGGGGAGCTGTTTTTT. Amino acid sequence: CASRTDTGELFF.

This clonotype turned up a few times. The chain uses TRBV4-2 and TRBJ2-1; 8 bases are a match to TRBD1. There are 15 residues in the CDR3. J gave up 7 bases and V 3 bases, and 8 bases lay outside the gene matches. The germline CDR1 and CDR2 sequences are LGHNA and YNFKEQ. The DNA for the CDR3 is TGTGCCAGCAGCCACGCCCCGGACAGGGTTAATGAGCAGTTCTTC. It is translated as CASSHAPDRVNEQFF.